The 17 T cell receptor beta chains in this list originate from one sample, sequenced in a study of blood T cell repertoires in COVID-19. Profiling relied on immunoSEQ multiplex PCR, and the TCRdb table lists in-frame clones only, not all of them. The table shows under 95,000 clones, with about 87% occurring only once. Material: peripheral blood. All receptors derive from a human donor with acute or convalescent COVID-19. The donor label of this sample is uncertain.

This sequence joins TRBV11-2 and TRBJ2-3; no firm D call. V dropped 0 bases and J dropped 6 bases, with 13 bases sitting between them. Per germline, CDR1 SGHAT and CDR2 FQNNGV. CDR3 length: 15 residues. CDR3 residues: CASSLDARIVDTQYF. CDR3 nucleotide sequence: TGTGCCAGCAGCTTAGATGCGAGGATTGTCGATACGCAGTATTTT.

This chain links TRBV6-1 with TRBJ2-1; 7 bases align to TRBD2. From germline, CDR1 is MNHNS and CDR2 SASEGT. V shed 2 bases, J shed 9 bases, and the junction held 4 bases outside the gene matches. CDR3 length: 13 amino acids. The CDR3 reads CASSERWGGEQFF. In DNA, the CDR3 is TGTGCCAGCAGTGAAAGGTGGGGGGGTGAGCAGTTCTTC.

The chain couples TRBV7-9 to TRBJ2-4, with D hard to call. V was shortened by 1 base and J by 13 bases, with 8 bases between the two germline ends. Germline V gene data show CDR1 as SEHNR and CDR2 as FQNEAQ (reference sequence). This CDR3 comprises 11 residues. CDR3 bases: TGTGCCAGCAGCTTAGTTGCGAGGCAGTACTTC. Its protein is CASSLVARQYF.

J is TRBJ1-2 and V is TRBV7-9, with 7 bases identical to TRBD1. Germline V gives CDR1 SEHNR, CDR2 FQNEAQ (reference sequence). Trimming at V came to 5 bases and at J to 1 base, leaving 7 bases not matched to a gene. This CDR3 spans 15 amino acids. The CDR3 spells CASSPSGQDNYGYTF. DNA of the CDR3: TGTGCCAGCAGCCCTAGTGGACAGGATAACTATGGCTACACCTTC.

V is TRBV6-5 and J is TRBJ1-6; no reliable D call. The V end lost 6 bases, the J end lost 5 bases, and 14 bases lay between the germline ends. Germline CDR1 is MNHEY and CDR2 is SVGAGI. This CDR3 is built from 15 residues. CDR3 bases: TGTGCCAGCAGGAGGTCATCAGCGGATAATTCACCCCTCCACTTT. The encoded protein is CASRRSSADNSPLHF.

The V and J genes are TRBV5-1 and TRBJ2-2; D possibly corresponds to TRBD2 (6 bases). In germline, CDR1 is SGHRS, CDR2 YFSETQ. The CDR3 sequence is 16 residues long. Trimming removed 0 bases at V and 4 bases at J, with 13 bases between. The chain's CDR3 is CASSLVGGVGTGELFF. The CDR3 DNA sequence: TGCGCCAGCAGCTTGGTAGGAGGGGTCGGCACCGGGGAGCTGTTTTTT.

The CDR3 coding sequence is TGTGCCAGCAGTGAAACGGGACTAGCTTACAATGAGCAGTTCTTC. This sequence encodes CASSETGLAYNEQFF. The V gene is TRBV2, the J gene TRBJ2-1; 9 bases agree with TRBD2. Germline V gene lookup returns CDR1 SNHLY and CDR2 FYNNEI. Germline trimming cut 2 bases from V and 4 bases from J; bases unmatched to any gene: 3. There are 15 residues in the CDR3. The whole variable domain, filled in from reference TRBV2 and TRBJ2-1, reads EPEVTQTPSHQVTQMGQEVILRCVPISNHLYFYWYRQILGQKVEFLVSFYNNEISEKSEIFDDQFSVERPDGSNFTLKIRSTKLEDSAMYFCASSETGLAYNEQFFGPGTRLTVL.

The chain is built from TRBV28 and TRBJ2-3; 9 nucleotides line up with TRBD2. The CDR3 is 14 residues long. Germline V gene lookup returns CDR1 MDHEN and CDR2 SYDVKM. Losses at the gene ends were 6 bases for V and 4 bases for J; bases not matched to a gene: 5. This chain's CDR3 is CASSWRGGSDTQYF. The DNA of the CDR3 is TGTGCCAGCAGCTGGCGGGGGGGCTCAGATACGCAGTATTTT.

The chain links TRBV7-2 to TRBJ1-4; D is ambiguous. V was clipped by 8 bases and J by 0 bases, with 13 bases between them. CDR1 is SGHTA, CDR2 FQGNSA, per germline. The CDR3 runs 15 residues. The chain's CDR3 is CASAPAAATNEKLFF. For the CDR3, the DNA is TGTGCCAGCGCCCCGGCGGCAGCAACTAATGAAAAACTGTTTTTT.

The chain recombines TRBV23-1 with TRBJ1-5; D is unresolved. TRBV23-1 is an ORF for which the function is uncertain. This CDR3 comprises 15 residues. The germline V and J ends were trimmed by 2 bases and 8 bases, with 16 bases remaining between them. The CDR3 DNA sequence: TGCGCCAGCAGTCAAACCCACCTCGGGTGGAAGCCCCAGCATTTT. Protein sequence: CASSQTHLGWKPQHF.

The J gene is TRBJ1-1, the V gene TRBV7-9; TRBD1 might be the D (5 bases). Germline assignment: CDR1 SEHNR and CDR2 FQNEAQ (reference sequence). The CDR3 consists of 11 residues. V lost 2 bases to trimming and J lost 7 bases, with 5 bases between them. This CDR3 is CASSLRGEAFF. In DNA, the CDR3 is TGTGCCAGCAGCTTAAGGGGTGAAGCTTTCTTT.

J is TRBJ2-7 and V is TRBV4-2, with 7 bases fitting TRBD2. There are 16 residues in the CDR3. Germline-derived CDR1 and CDR2 are LGHNA and YNFKEQ. The V gene end was trimmed by 4 bases and the J gene end by 1 base; junction bases not matched to a gene: 10. This CDR3 is CASSLSGTTTSYEQYF. CDR3 in DNA: TGTGCCAGCAGCCTATCCGGGACTACGACGTCCTACGAGCAGTACTTC.

This clone was recorded only once. The gene calls are TRBV5-1 and TRBJ1-1; D remains unclear. CDR1 is SGHRS and CDR2 is YFSETQ in the germline V gene. There are 12 residues in the CDR3. Trimming removed 2 bases from V and 5 bases from J, with 7 bases in between. CDR3 in DNA: TGCGCCAGCAGCTTTTCGGGGACTGAAGCTTTCTTT. This codes for CASSFSGTEAFF. Supplemented by reference TRBV5-1 and TRBJ1-1, the full variable domain reads KAGVTQTPRYLIKTRGQQVTLSCSPISGHRSVSWYQQTPGQGLQFLFEYFSETQRNKGNFPGRFSGRQFSNSRSEMNVSTLELGDSALYLCASSFSGTEAFFGQGTRLTVV.

The chain is built from TRBV21-1 and TRBJ1-4; TRBD1 is the table's D call, not checked against the DNA. TRBV21-1 is termed a pseudogene. The CDR3 runs to 19 residues. In nucleotides, the CDR3 is TGTGCCAGCAGTGGGCGACGGACAGGGCTCATAGGGCACGGGTTAACACTGTTTTTT. Amino acid sequence: CASSGRRTGLIGHGLTLFF.

In DNA form, the CDR3 reads TGTGCCAGCAGCGCACCGAAAAGCGGGGGATCCTACAATGAGCAGTTCTTC. Its translation is CASSAPKSGGSYNEQFF. The rearrangement links TRBV9 to TRBJ2-1; the match to TRBD2 covers 8 bases. V dropped 3 bases and J dropped 1; count of bases not matched to a gene: 9. Germline lookup yields CDR1 SGDLS and CDR2 YYNGEE. The CDR3 has 17 residues. Full variable domain (outside the CDR3, taken from reference TRBV9 and TRBJ2-1): DSGVTQTPKHLITATGQRVTLRCSPRSGDLSVYWYQQSLDQGLQFLIQYYNGEERAKGNILERFSAQQFPDLHSELNLSSLELGDSALYFCASSAPKSGGSYNEQFFGPGTRLTVL.

The chain is built from TRBV6-1 and TRBJ2-5; 9 nucleotides line up with TRBD2. The V gene end was trimmed by 3 bases and the J gene end by 5 bases; junction bases not matched to a gene: 7. This CDR3 has 15 residues. Germline V gene lookup returns CDR1 MNHNS and CDR2 SASEGT. CDR3 sequence reads: CASSDQAGGLETQYF. Written as DNA, the CDR3 is TGTGCCAGCAGTGATCAGGCGGGGGGGTTGGAGACCCAGTACTTC.

V gene TRBV24-1 combines with J gene TRBJ1-5; TRBD1 agrees at 8 bases. Germline V gene sequence: CDR1 KGHDR, CDR2 SFDVKD. The CDR3 runs 16 residues. J lost 1 base, V lost 4 bases, and 5 bases had no gene match. The CDR3 region is CATSESGQGSNQPQHF. The CDR3 DNA reads as TGTGCCACCAGTGAATCAGGACAGGGAAGCAATCAGCCCCAGCATTTT.